This is a list of T cell receptor beta chains from one sample in a study of shared clonotypes between healthy human individuals. The repertoire was sequenced with immunoSEQ multiplex PCR; TCRdb's copy has only in-frame clones and lacks some. The sample contains some 1.1 million clones, approximately 80% of which appear only once. Sequenced sample: memory CD4+ T cells from PBMCs. The receptor set was obtained from a man between 18 and 29 years old in good health. Some clones in this sample may be carry-over from other donors' samples. CDR3s include the opening cysteine and the closing phenylalanine or tryptophan. D genes are given only for firm matches. Some rows have no size entry. The others give once, few or many, or a class for an expanded clone.

>TRBD1|14|TRBJ1-5|TRBV11-2|NA
CASSSGQPNQPQHF
TGTGCCAGCAGCTCGGGACAGCCCAATCAGCCCCAGCATTTT
>NA|13|TRBJ1-1|TRBV30|few
CAWSLARNTEAFF
TGTGCCTGGAGTTTGGCTCGGAACACTGAAGCTTTCTTT
>NA|14|TRBJ2-3|TRBV27|NA
CASSFWGFADTQYF
TGTGCCAGCAGTTTTTGGGGGTTCGCAGATACGCAGTATTTT
>NA|12|TRBJ2-7|TRBV28|NA
CASSFSGYEQYF
TGTGCCAGCAGTTTTTCGGGGTACGAGCAGTACTTC
>TRBD2|16|TRBJ2-2|TRBV2|NA
CASSLTAGGGTGELFF
TGTGCCAGCAGTCTGACAGCGGGAGGGGGGACCGGGGAGCTGTTTTTT
>TRBD2|14|TRBJ2-1|TRBV29-1|NA
CSVDRTSGINEQFF
TGCAGCGTTGATAGGACTAGCGGGATTAATGAGCAGTTCTTC
>NA|12|TRBJ2-1|TRBV9|NA
CASSVNDNEQFF
TGTGCCAGCAGCGTAAACGATAATGAGCAGTTCTTC
>TRBD2|16|TRBJ2-3|TRBV19|NA
CASRSGLAGVADTQYF
TGTGCCAGTAGATCCGGACTAGCGGGAGTTGCAGATACGCAGTATTTT
>NA|13|TRBJ1-1|TRBV19|NA
CASGGTVNTEAFF
TGTGCCAGTGGGGGGACGGTGAACACTGAAGCTTTCTTT
>NA|18|TRBJ2-7|TRBV6-4|once
CASSYRRIEGLVSYEQYF
TGTGCCAGCAGTTACCGGAGGATCGAGGGGCTAGTGAGCTACGAGCAGTACTTC
>TRBD1|14|TRBJ2-7|TRBV6-1|NA
CASSPTGVVSEQYF
TGTGCCAGCAGTCCGACAGGGGTGGTGAGCGAGCAGTACTTC
>NA|14|TRBJ2-7|TRBV5-1|NA
CASSWMGPSSEQYF
TGCGCCAGCAGCTGGATGGGACCGTCGAGCGAGCAGTACTTC
>NA|15|TRBJ2-5|TRBV4-3|NA
CASSQELGRQETQYF
TGCGCCAGCAGCCAAGAGCTAGGGAGGCAAGAGACCCAGTACTTC
>NA|12|TRBJ2-3|TRBV27|NA
CASSPGADTQYF
TGTGCCAGCAGTCCAGGGGCAGATACGCAGTATTTT
>NA|15|TRBJ2-3|TRBV4-2|NA
CASSQDQGQRDTQYF
TGTGCCAGCAGCCAAGATCAAGGACAGCGGGATACGCAGTATTTT
>NA|15|TRBJ1-2|TRBV19|NA
CASSIAPVGGYGYTF
TGTGCCAGTAGTATAGCCCCAGTTGGTGGCTATGGCTACACCTTC
>NA|14|TRBJ2-2|TRBV6-1|once
CASRTPGNTGELFF
TGTGCCAGCAGAACCCCAGGGAACACCGGGGAGCTGTTTTTT
>NA|14|TRBJ2-1|TRBV5-1|many
CASSLAQMRDEQFF
TGCGCCAGCAGCTTGGCCCAGATGCGGGATGAGCAGTTCTTC
>TRBD1|15|TRBJ1-1|TRBV15|NA
CATSYRVSGGTEAFF
TGTGCCACCAGCTACCGGGTCTCAGGGGGTACTGAAGCTTTCTTT
>NA|16|TRBJ2-6|TRBV6-5|NA
CASSSQGTSGANVLTF
TGTGCCAGCAGTTCACAAGGGACCAGTGGGGCCAACGTCCTGACTTTC
>TRBD1|13|TRBJ2-7|TRBV29-1|NA
CSVERDRGNEQYF
TGCAGCGTTGAAAGGGACAGGGGTAACGAGCAGTACTTC
>NA|13|TRBJ2-1|TRBV30|NA
CAWGLGAWNEQFF
TGTGCCTGGGGGCTGGGGGCCTGGAATGAGCAGTTCTTC
>NA|13|TRBJ1-2|TRBV28|NA
CASRLKGVFGYTF
TGTGCCAGCAGACTAAAAGGGGTTTTCGGCTACACCTTC
>NA|14|TRBJ2-3|TRBV6-5|NA
CASSADYGTDTQYF
TGTGCCAGCAGCGCGGACTACGGTACAGATACGCAGTATTTT
>TRBD1|14|TRBJ2-7|TRBV19|NA
CASSIRDRANEQYF
TGTGCCAGTAGTATCCGGGACAGGGCTAACGAGCAGTACTTC
>NA|14|TRBJ2-7|TRBV10-3|NA
CAISGAGGSYEQYF
TGTGCCATCAGTGGGGCAGGGGGGTCCTACGAGCAGTACTTC
>TRBD1|16|TRBJ2-2|TRBV4-1|NA
CASSHRGQGGTGELFF
TGCGCCAGCAGCCACAGGGGACAGGGTGGTACCGGGGAGCTGTTTTTT
>TRBD2|15|TRBJ2-5|TRBV28|NA
CASSFLAGDQETQYF
TGTGCCAGCAGTTTCTTAGCGGGAGACCAAGAGACCCAGTACTTC
>TRBD1|14|TRBJ2-1|TRBV30|NA
CAWSRGPARGEQFF
TGTGCCTGGAGCAGGGGGCCGGCGCGGGGTGAGCAGTTCTTC
>NA|15|TRBJ2-3|TRBV11-1|NA
CASSPYPISTDTQYF
TGTGCCAGCAGCCCCTACCCTATAAGCACAGATACGCAGTATTTT
>NA|14|TRBJ2-3|TRBV7-2|NA
CASSFQLSTDTQYF
TGTGCCAGCAGCTTTCAACTCAGCACAGATACGCAGTATTTT
>TRBD2|14|TRBJ2-7|TRBV7-6|few
CASSPRTREYEQYF
TGTGCCAGCAGCCCTAGGACTAGGGAGTACGAGCAGTACTTC
>TRBD1|16|TRBJ1-2|TRBV28|NA
CASSSSSQGQVYGYTF
TGTGCCAGCAGTTCGTCCTCCCAGGGACAGGTCTATGGCTACACCTTC
>NA|18|TRBJ2-6|TRBV25-1|once
CASSEWVTGESGANVLTF
TGTGCCAGCAGTGAATGGGTTACCGGAGAGTCTGGGGCCAACGTCCTGACTTTC
>NA|15|TRBJ2-1|TRBV9|once
CASSVARSLYNEQFF
TGTGCCAGCAGCGTAGCCAGGAGCCTATACAATGAGCAGTTCTTC
>NA|9|TRBJ1-1|TRBV7-9|few
CAVGAGAFF
TGTGCCGTGGGCGCTGGAGCTTTCTTT
>TRBD2|14|TRBJ2-1|TRBV28|NA
CASNSKRDVNEQFF
TGTGCCAGCAATTCGAAGCGGGATGTCAATGAGCAGTTCTTC
>TRBD2|15|TRBJ2-3|TRBV7-3|few
CASSLIGGVTDTQYF
TGTGCCAGCAGCTTAATCGGGGGGGTCACAGATACGCAGTATTTT
>NA|16|TRBJ2-6|TRBV5-4|NA
CASSSGTSSGANVLTF
TGTGCCAGCAGCTCAGGGACAAGCTCTGGGGCCAACGTCCTGACTTTC
>TRBD2|16|TRBJ2-1|TRBV11-2|NA
CASSSRWVGRVDEQFF
TGTGCCAGCAGCTCCCGATGGGTCGGGAGGGTCGATGAGCAGTTCTTC
>NA|15|TRBJ2-3|TRBV5-1|NA
CASSGVLASTDTQYF
TGCGCCAGCAGCGGAGTTCTAGCAAGCACAGATACGCAGTATTTT
>TRBD1|15|TRBJ1-5|TRBV5-1|NA
CASSTGDAGYEPQHF
TGCGCCAGCAGCACAGGGGATGCGGGATATGAGCCCCAGCATTTT
>TRBD2|15|TRBJ2-7|TRBV9|once
CASSVGGTSTYEQYF
TGTGCCAGCAGCGTAGGTGGGACTAGCACCTACGAGCAGTACTTC
>TRBD1|15|TRBJ1-1|TRBV4-2|few
CASSRGTGQGTEAFF
TGTGCCAGCAGCCGCGGGACAGGGCAGGGCACTGAAGCTTTCTTT
>TRBD1|14|TRBJ2-7|TRBV7-2|NA
CASSSGTVSYEQYF
TGTGCCAGCAGCTCCGGGACAGTTTCCTACGAGCAGTACTTC
>NA|12|TRBJ1-2|TRBV28|NA
CASTRGVGGYTF
TGTGCCAGCACCCGAGGCGTGGGGGGCTACACCTTC
>TRBD1|15|TRBJ1-4|TRBV5-1|NA
CASGTGISTNEKLFF
TGCGCCAGTGGGACAGGGATCTCAACTAATGAAAAACTGTTTTTT
>NA|12|TRBJ1-1|TRBV7-9|NA
CASSLVEGRAFF
TGTGCCAGCAGCTTAGTGGAGGGGCGAGCTTTCTTT
>TRBD2|16|TRBJ2-1|TRBV4-2|few
CASSQVLAGQYNEQFF
TGTGCCAGCAGCCAAGTCCTAGCGGGACAATACAATGAGCAGTTCTTC
>TRBD2|16|TRBJ2-2|TRBV7-9|NA
CASSPRLAANTGELFF
TGTGCCAGCAGCCCGAGACTAGCGGCGAACACCGGGGAGCTGTTTTTT
>NA|16|TRBJ1-5|TRBV19|NA
CASTLGGQGRIQPQHF
TGTGCCAGTACCCTAGGCGGGCAGGGGAGGATTCAGCCCCAGCATTTT
>TRBD1|17|TRBJ2-7|TRBV10-2|NA
CASSEIPGQGTPYEQYF
TGCGCCAGCAGTGAAATCCCGGGACAGGGGACCCCCTACGAGCAGTACTTC